The 20 T cell receptor beta chains presented below share a single source sample, sequenced in a study of cytomegalovirus exposure and HLA in healthy donors (dated by TCRdb to 2016 to 2017). The library came from the immunoSEQ multiplex PCR assay. For the multiplex PCR, a mixture combining 60 forward primers for TCR Vbeta segments and 13 reverse primers for TCR Jbeta segments was used. In its TCRdb copy, this immuneACCESS table keeps in-frame sequences only and misses some clones. Where compared with another copy, unresolved V genes explain less than half of these, and the others have no known cause. This sample comprises approximately 100,000 clones, over 60% of them detected only once. The ten most abundant clones make up about 3.9% of the sample. The specimen was PBMCs. The receptors here all came from a man between 25 and 39 years old in good health and CMV-seronegative.

This clone was found a few times. The J gene is TRBJ2-7, the V gene TRBV6-6, with D possibly being TRBD2 (6 bases). The V gene's germline CDR1 is MNHNY and CDR2 SVGAGI (reference sequence). The CDR3 consists of 15 residues. With 5 bases removed from V and 3 bases from J, the gap between germline ends came to 17 bases. CDR3 sequence reads: CASSQVAVEDYEQYF. DNA for the CDR3: TGTGCCAGCAGTCAGGTAGCGGTTGAGGACTACGAGCAGTACTTC.

This clone appeared a few times. This rearrangement joins TRBV4-3 to TRBJ2-2, with 7 positions matching TRBD2. Germline V lookup: CDR1 LGHNA, CDR2 YSLEER. The CDR3 has 17 residues. J was trimmed by 1 base and V by 0 bases; bases with no gene match: 5. CDR3 bases: TGCGCCAGCAGCCAAGAACCAGCGGGGTTGAACACCGGGGAGCTGTTTTTT. This translates into CASSQEPAGLNTGELFF.

This rearrangement joins TRBV25-1 to TRBJ2-6; possibly TRBD1 for D (6 bases). Trimming cost V 3 bases and J 1 base, with 16 bases left between them. Germline V gene sequence: CDR1 MGHDK, CDR2 SYGVNS. CDR3 length: 18 residues. In DNA form, the CDR3 reads TGTGCCAGCAGTGATCGGGCAGGGGACGAGTCTGGGGCCAACGTCCTGACTTTC. Protein product: CASSDRAGDESGANVLTF.

This chain's CDR3 is CASIARGGYEQYF. The CDR3 DNA reads TGTGCCAGCATAGCCCGGGGGGGCTACGAGCAGTACTTC. The chain joins TRBV2 to TRBJ2-7; 8 nucleotides line up with TRBD2. CDR1 is SNHLY, CDR2 FYNNEI, per germline. The CDR3 has 13 amino acids. J gave up 3 bases and V 7 bases, and 5 bases lay outside the gene matches.

The chain uses TRBV7-9 and TRBJ1-1; 7 positions match TRBD1. Germline lookup yields CDR1 SEHNR and CDR2 FQNEAQ (reference sequence). The CDR3 has 15 amino acids. V shed 4 bases, J shed 2 bases, and the junction held 7 bases outside the gene matches. CDR3 in amino acids: CASSSSGQANTEAFF. DNA of the CDR3: TGTGCCAGCAGCTCTTCTGGACAGGCCAACACTGAAGCTTTCTTT.

This sequence joins TRBV9 and TRBJ2-1; 7 bases match TRBD2. Trimming at V came to 0 bases and at J to 0 bases, leaving 6 bases not matched to a gene. The length of the CDR3 is 17 residues. Germline V lookup: CDR1 SGDLS, CDR2 YYNGEE. The CDR3 here is CASSVVPRGVSYNEQFF. For the CDR3, the DNA is TGTGCCAGCAGCGTAGTTCCCCGGGGGGTCTCCTACAATGAGCAGTTCTTC. Combining the CDR3 with reference TRBV9 and TRBJ2-1 gives the whole variable domain DSGVTQTPKHLITATGQRVTLRCSPRSGDLSVYWYQQSLDQGLQFLIQYYNGEERAKGNILERFSAQQFPDLHSELNLSSLELGDSALYFCASSVVPRGVSYNEQFFGPGTRLTVL.

V and J are TRBV7-3 and TRBJ1-1; 7 bases align to TRBD1. Trimming cost V 5 bases and J 5 bases; bases outside gene matches: 5. CDR3 length: 13 residues. The germline gives CDR1 SGHTA, CDR2 FQGTGA. CDR3 coding DNA: TGTGCCAGCAGCCCGACAGGGTTTACTGAAGCTTTCTTT. Translating it yields CASSPTGFTEAFF.

The rearrangement joins TRBV19 to TRBJ1-5, with TRBD1 identical over 7 bases. From germline, CDR1 is LNHDA and CDR2 SQIVND (reference sequence). V shed 1 base, J shed 6 bases, and the junction held 15 bases outside the gene matches. CDR3 length: 18 amino acids. The CDR3 sequence is CASSIGLPRQGAAQPQHF. Written as DNA, the CDR3 is TGTGCCAGTAGTATAGGTTTGCCCAGACAGGGTGCAGCTCAGCCCCAGCATTTT.

The chain has TRBV7-3 and TRBJ1-1; maybe TRBD1 (6 bases). This CDR3 comprises 15 residues. V shed 1 base and J shed 1 base, with 10 bases lying between them. Germline V gives CDR1 SGHTA, CDR2 FQGTGA. The CDR3 spells CASSLMGHPNTEAFF. In DNA, the CDR3 is TGTGCCAGCAGCTTAATGGGACACCCGAACACTGAAGCTTTCTTT. The whole variable domain, filled in from reference TRBV7-3 and TRBJ1-1, reads GAGVSQTPSNKVTEKGKYVELRCDPISGHTALYWYRQSLGQGPEFLIYFQGTGAADDSGLPNDRFFAVRPEGSVSTLKIQRTERGDSAVYLCASSLMGHPNTEAFFGQGTRLTVV.

The chain recombines TRBV4-3 with TRBJ1-2; 7 positions agree with TRBD1. The trim removed 1 base at V and 7 bases at J, leaving 0 bases unmatched. CDR1 and CDR2 (germline): LGHNA, YSLEER. The CDR3 is 12 amino acids. CDR3 residues: CASSQGQGGYTF. CDR3 nucleotides: TGCGCCAGCAGCCAAGGACAGGGTGGCTACACCTTC.

V usage is TRBV7-6 and J usage is TRBJ2-1, with 12 positions matching TRBD2. Germline CDR1 and CDR2: SGHVS and FNYEAQ. J gave up 5 bases and V 5 bases, and 7 bases lay outside the gene matches. The CDR3 totals 16 residues. The CDR3 loop reads CASSLLTSGSNNEQFF. In DNA, the CDR3 is TGTGCCAGCAGCCTACTGACTAGCGGGAGTAACAATGAGCAGTTCTTC. The variable domain in full, with the rest retrieved from reference TRBV7-6 and TRBJ2-1, is GAGVSQSPRYKVTKRGQDVALRCDPISGHVSLYWYRQALGQGPEFLTYFNYEAQQDKSGLPNDRFSAERPEGSISTLTIQRTEQRDSAMYRCASSLLTSGSNNEQFFGPGTRLTVL.

CDR3 amino acids: CASSRASLYEQFF. DNA for the CDR3: TGTGCCAGCAGCCGAGCATCGCTTTATGAGCAGTTCTTC. J is TRBJ2-1 and V is TRBV5-4; no reliable D call. Trimming removed 4 bases from V and 8 bases from J, with 13 bases in between. The CDR3 is 13 amino acids. Germline CDR1 reads SGHNT; CDR2 reads YYREEE (reference sequence).

V is TRBV4-1 and J is TRBJ2-1; 9 bases align to TRBD2. This CDR3 is 20 amino acids long. Germline assignment: CDR1 MGHRA and CDR2 YSYEKL. After removal of 1 base from V and 0 bases from J, the junction contained 13 bases not matched to a gene. CDR3 sequence (DNA): TGCGCCAGCAGCCAAGGGGTAATGGATAGCGGGAGTCGCTCCTACAATGAGCAGTTCTTC. This gives the protein CASSQGVMDSGSRSYNEQFF.

The rearrangement uses TRBV10-3 and TRBJ1-1; D remains ambiguous. Trimming removed 3 bases from V and 6 bases from J, with 17 bases in between. The germline gives CDR1 ENHRY, CDR2 SYGVKD. The CDR3 extends over 15 amino acids. The CDR3, as DNA: TGTGCCATCAGTGATAACAAGGGCAGCGGAGCTGAAGCTTTCTTT. It yields the protein CAISDNKGSGAEAFF.

The chain links TRBV5-4 to TRBJ1-4; D gene unclear. The V gene's germline CDR1 is SGHNT and CDR2 YYREEE (reference sequence). This CDR3 is 12 amino acids long. The V and J ends lost 4 bases and 5 bases respectively, with 6 bases between them. The chain's CDR3 is CASSARNEKLFF. CDR3 DNA: TGTGCCAGCAGCGCACGGAATGAAAAACTGTTTTTT.

The V and J genes are TRBV6-5 and TRBJ1-3; D may be TRBD1 (5 bases). The germline V and J ends were trimmed by 4 bases and 0 bases, with 7 bases remaining between them. The CDR3 has 14 amino acids. Germline V gene sequence: CDR1 MNHEY, CDR2 SVGAGI. CDR3 nucleotide sequence: TGTGCCAGCAGTTTGACAGCCTCTGGAAACACCATATATTTT. This translates into CASSLTASGNTIYF.

The chain has TRBV9 and TRBJ2-3; 8 nucleotides line up with TRBD2. CDR3 length equals 15 residues. Germline V gene lookup returns CDR1 SGDLS and CDR2 YYNGEE. The V gene end was trimmed by 0 bases and the J gene end by 0 bases; junction bases not matched to a gene: 0. The CDR3 DNA is TGTGCCAGCAGCGTAGGCGGGAGGAGCACAGATACGCAGTATTTT. Amino acids: CASSVGGRSTDTQYF.

Only one count was recorded for this clone. The chain employs TRBV4-1 and TRBJ2-3; the D is unclear. CDR3 length: 15 amino acids. CDR1 and CDR2 (germline): MGHRA, YSYEKL. Trimming took 2 bases from V and 4 from J, leaving 13 bases between them. CDR3 residues: CASSQRLVGSDTQYF. The CDR3 DNA is TGCGCCAGCAGCCAAAGGTTGGTGGGCTCAGATACGCAGTATTTT.

This sequence joins TRBV29-1 and TRBJ1-1, with 7 positions matching TRBD1. Per germline, CDR1 SQVTM and CDR2 ANQGSEA. With 3 bases clipped from V and 5 bases from J, the junction kept 6 bases outside the gene matches. The CDR3 contains 13 residues. The CDR3 spells CSVEAGGWTEAFF. In DNA form, the CDR3 reads TGCAGCGTTGAGGCAGGGGGATGGACTGAAGCTTTCTTT.

The chain combines TRBV27 with TRBJ2-3, with D maybe TRBD2 (5 bases). V lost 4 bases and J lost 1, with 9 bases in between. In germline, CDR1 is MNHEY, CDR2 SMNVEV (reference sequence). This CDR3 has 14 amino acids. In nucleotides, the CDR3 is TGTGCCAGCAGTTATGGACTTGGCACAGATACGCAGTATTTT. Translating gives CASSYGLGTDTQYF.